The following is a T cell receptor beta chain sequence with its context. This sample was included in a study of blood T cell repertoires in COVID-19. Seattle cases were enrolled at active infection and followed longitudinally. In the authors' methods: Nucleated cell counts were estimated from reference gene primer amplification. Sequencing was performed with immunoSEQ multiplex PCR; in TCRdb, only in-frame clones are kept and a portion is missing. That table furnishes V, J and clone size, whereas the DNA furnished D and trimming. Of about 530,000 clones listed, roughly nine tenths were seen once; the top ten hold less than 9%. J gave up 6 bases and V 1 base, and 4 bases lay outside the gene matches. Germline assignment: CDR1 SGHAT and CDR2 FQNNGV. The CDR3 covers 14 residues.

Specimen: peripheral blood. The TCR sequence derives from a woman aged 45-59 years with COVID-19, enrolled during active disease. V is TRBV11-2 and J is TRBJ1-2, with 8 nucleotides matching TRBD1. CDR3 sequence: CASSLVGQGDGYTF. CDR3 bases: TGTGCCAGCAGCTTAGTAGGACAGGGTGATGGCTACACCTTC.